Sequencing of this T cell receptor beta chain was carried out in a study of identical twins. Healthy Caucasians, and only they, were the donors. Each CDR3 protein is one row after TCRdb ran MiXCR on the 5' RACE reads. The table includes approximately 500,000 distinct CDR3 sequences, 20% to 25% detected once. Germline V gene lookup returns CDR1 SGDLS and CDR2 YYNGEE. This CDR3 comprises 11 residues. V was cut by 3 bases and J by 12 bases, with 10 bases left in between. Study-wide points: Models, which agreed with sharing between unrelated individuals, nonetheless underestimated the out-of-frame TCR alpha sharing seen in monozygotic twins.

Notes on this clonotype: What it binds is not known.

These data were likewise used in another study, on T cells expressing NK-cell markers.

V gene TRBV9 combines with J gene TRBJ2-1, with a possible D match to TRBD2 (6 bases). The receptor was derived from a woman in her late teens or twenties in good health. The sequencing input was CD4+ T cells sorted from blood. In DNA, the CDR3 is TGTGCCAGCAGCGAGGGGAGGAGGCAGTTCTTC. Translated, it gives CASSEGRRQFF. The full variable domain, with the rest looked up from reference TRBV9 and TRBJ2-1, is DSGVTQTPKHLITATGQRVTLRCSPRSGDLSVYWYQQSLDQGLQFLIQYYNGEERAKGNILERFSAQQFPDLHSELNLSSLELGDSALYFCASSEGRRQFFGPGTRLTVL.